The 10 T cell receptor beta chains presented below share a single source sample, sequenced in a study of long-term antiretroviral therapy in people with HIV. Version v3.0 of the immunoSEQ assay ran at survey level. The assay was immunoSEQ multiplex PCR, and TCRdb's table has in-frame clones only and misses some. The sample has about 30,000 clones; more than 90% are singletons. The material sequenced was unsorted PBMCs, taken roughly 6.3 years after starting antiretroviral therapy. The receptors stem from a man aged 25-45 years with HIV.

This chain uses TRBV27 with TRBJ1-2; 7 nucleotides agree with TRBD1. Per the germline V gene, CDR1 is MNHEY and CDR2 is SMNVEV (reference sequence). With 6 bases clipped from V and 1 base from J, the junction kept 8 bases outside the gene matches. The CDR3 is made up of 15 amino acids. Written as DNA, the CDR3 is TGTGCCAGCAGCTATCAGGGGGGGGGTAACTATGGCTACACCTTC. Translating gives CASSYQGGGNYGYTF.

The chain couples TRBV7-8 to TRBJ2-7; D might be TRBD2 (5 bases). Trimming stripped 2 bases from V and 3 bases from J, with 8 bases between. Germline assignment: CDR1 SGHVS and CDR2 FQNEAQ. The CDR3 is 13 amino acids. The CDR3 bases are TGTGCCAGCAGCTTACAAGGAGGCTACGAGCAGTACTTC. This encodes CASSLQGGYEQYF.

CDR3 sequence reads: CASSHSLRGNTDTQYF. The CDR3 nucleotides are TGTGCCAGCAGCCATTCTTTGCGGGGGAACACAGATACGCAGTATTTT. V usage is TRBV4-2 and J usage is TRBJ2-3, with 7 bases lining up with TRBD2. V lost 3 bases and J lost 2; bases outside the gene matches: 8. The CDR3 covers 16 residues. Germline V lookup: CDR1 LGHNA, CDR2 YNFKEQ.

The chain couples TRBV19 to TRBJ2-3, with D uncertain. With 5 bases removed from V and 2 bases from J, the gap between germline ends came to 8 bases. This CDR3 spans 13 amino acids. Germline CDR1 and CDR2: LNHDA and SQIVND (reference sequence). The chain's CDR3 is CASSPVATDTQYF. The CDR3 region has the DNA TGTGCCAGTAGTCCCGTGGCCACAGATACGCAGTATTTT. Drawing the rest from reference TRBV19 and TRBJ2-3, the complete variable domain is DGGITQSPKYLFRKEGQNVTLSCEQNLNHDAMYWYRQDPGQGLRLIYYSQIVNDFQKGDIAEGYSVSREKKESFPLTVTSAQKNPTAFYLCASSPVATDTQYFGPGTRLTVL.

The chain links TRBV10-1 to TRBJ1-1, with D maybe TRBD1 (5 bases). The ends were cut back, 0 bases at V and 3 bases at J, with 11 bases in the middle. The CDR3 covers 15 residues. Germline V gene lookup returns CDR1 WNHNN and CDR2 SYGVQD (reference sequence). The CDR3 spells CASSESKPGDTEAFF. The CDR3 bases are TGCGCCAGCAGTGAGTCGAAGCCGGGGGACACTGAAGCTTTCTTT.

The V gene is TRBV25-1, the J gene TRBJ2-5; D perhaps matches TRBD1 (6 bases). Germline V CDR1 and CDR2: MGHDK, SYGVNS. There are 13 residues in the CDR3. The germline V and J ends were trimmed by 2 bases and 4 bases, with 8 bases remaining between them. CDR3 in amino acids: CASSEQGRETQYF. The CDR3 region has the DNA TGTGCCAGCAGTGAACAGGGGCGAGAGACCCAGTACTTC.

The chain combines TRBV5-1 with TRBJ1-4; no definite D call. Germline V gene lookup returns CDR1 SGHRS and CDR2 YFSETQ. The ends were cut back, 4 bases at V and 7 bases at J, with 11 bases in the middle. CDR3 size: 13 residues. The DNA of the CDR3 is TGCGCCAGCAGCCGTGACACTGGTGAAAAACTGTTTTTT. Its protein product is CASSRDTGEKLFF.

This clone has just one count. The V gene is TRBV2, the J gene TRBJ2-1, with D unclear. The CDR3 is 13 amino acids. V was cut by 7 bases and J by 5 bases, with 12 bases left in between. Germline-derived CDR1 and CDR2 are SNHLY and FYNNEI. The CDR3 DNA sequence: TGTGCCAGCAAGGTAACTGTTAACAATGAGCAGTTCTTC. It encodes CASKVTVNNEQFF.

The chain joins TRBV19 to TRBJ1-2, with a tentative D call TRBD1 (6 bases). Germline CDR1 is LNHDA and CDR2 is SQIVND (reference sequence). V was shortened by 6 bases and J by 5 bases, with 19 bases between the two germline ends. The CDR3 spans 15 residues. The CDR3 is CASREGDTGYYGYTF. CDR3 coding DNA: TGTGCCAGTAGGGAAGGGGACACAGGGTATTATGGCTACACCTTC.

The chain carries TRBV6-5 and TRBJ1-2; possibly TRBD1 for D (5 bases). Trimming stripped 6 bases from V and 5 bases from J, with 13 bases between. The germline V gene has CDR1 MNHEY and CDR2 SVGAGI. The CDR3 length is 13 residues. CDR3 sequence: CASSTGGGYGYTF. The CDR3 region has the DNA TGTGCCAGCAGCACCGGGGGGGGGTATGGCTACACCTTC.